The 22 T cell receptor beta chains below come from one sample, sequenced in a study of T-cell memory formation after mild COVID-19. TCRdb passed the 5' RACE reads through MiXCR, listing each CDR3 protein once. The table lists over 70,000 distinct CDR3 sequences, about 13% of them singletons. Sequencing input: PBMCs or a T cell subset sorted from them (not recorded which). The receptors here all came from an adult woman who had mild COVID-19 (a few samples of this study predate the infection). Cell type and time point are not known.

The CDR3 DNA reads as TGTGCCAGCAGGACAACAGGGACCTCTGGAAACACCATATATTTT. This sequence encodes CASRTTGTSGNTIYF. This chain joins TRBV7-9 and TRBJ1-3; D is possibly TRBD1 (6 bases). V lost 6 bases and J 0 bases, leaving 12 bases between the germline ends. The CDR3 covers 15 residues. CDR1 and CDR2 (germline): SEHNR, FQNEAQ (reference sequence).

The CDR3 loop is CASSWGPTYEQYF. Here the CDR3 DNA reads TGCGCCAGCAGCTGGGGCCCCACCTACGAGCAGTACTTC. V is TRBV5-1 and J is TRBJ2-7, with D possibly matching TRBD1 (5 bases). V lost 3 bases and J 2 bases, leaving 9 bases between the germline ends. Germline CDR1 and CDR2: SGHRS and YFSETQ. The CDR3 spans 13 residues.

A few counts support this clonotype. The CDR3 bases are TGCGCCAGCAGCCCGTCATTACTTATGTCGGGGTCCCGGGTATATGGCTACACCTTC. Amino acids: CASSPSLLMSGSRVYGYTF. The V call is TRBV4-1, the J call TRBJ1-2; D is undetermined. Per the germline V gene, CDR1 is MGHRA and CDR2 is YSYEKL. CDR3 length: 19 residues. Between the trimmed V and J ends, which lost 4 bases and 5 bases, there was a span of 29 bases.

In this sample, this clonotype turned up a few times. The V gene is TRBV11-2, the J gene TRBJ2-3; 7 bases match TRBD2. With V trimmed by 1 base and J by 1 base, 5 bases remained unmatched. Per germline, CDR1 SGHAT and CDR2 FQNNGV. This CDR3 is 16 amino acids long. The CDR3 loop reads CASSLALTSGTDTQYF. The DNA of the CDR3 is TGTGCCAGCAGCTTAGCCCTTACTAGCGGCACAGATACGCAGTATTTT.

In its sample, this clonotype was seen many times. The V gene is TRBV20-1, the J gene TRBJ2-1, with 13 bases identical to TRBD2. V lost 0 bases and J lost 4; bases outside the gene matches: 12. The CDR3 length is 19 residues. Germline CDR1 reads DFQATT; CDR2 reads SNEGSKA (reference sequence). The CDR3 coding sequence is TGCAGTGCTAGAGATAACGGACTAGCGGGAGCGAACTATTACAATGAGCAGTTCTTC. The encoded protein is CSARDNGLAGANYYNEQFF.

In its sample, this clonotype was seen a few times. The chain is built from TRBV4-1 and TRBJ1-6; TRBD1 matches 8 bases. J lost 8 bases, V lost 4 bases, and 13 bases had no gene match. The CDR3 sequence is 17 residues long. CDR1 MGHRA and CDR2 YSYEKL come from the germline V gene. CDR3 region: CASSPLPPTGAYSPLHF. As DNA, the CDR3 is TGCGCCAGCAGCCCACTGCCCCCGACAGGGGCATATTCACCCCTCCACTTT.

The V and J genes are TRBV20-1 and TRBJ2-5; unclear D gene. V was cut by 5 bases and J by 2 bases, with 9 bases left in between. This CDR3 has 12 residues. Germline CDR1 DFQATT, CDR2 SNEGSKA (reference sequence). The CDR3 loop reads CSARTPQETQYF. The DNA of the CDR3 is TGCAGTGCTCGGACGCCACAAGAGACCCAGTACTTC.

The rearrangement links TRBV7-2 to TRBJ2-1, with a tentative D call TRBD2 (5 bases). Trimming removed 5 bases at V and 1 base at J, with 6 bases between. The CDR3 consists of 13 residues. Germline V gene data show CDR1 as SGHTA and CDR2 as FQGNSA. The CDR3 here is CASSGGSYNEQFF. CDR3 DNA sequence: TGTGCCAGCAGCGGCGGGTCCTACAATGAGCAGTTCTTC.

The chain uses TRBV4-1 and TRBJ1-1; TRBD1 is a possible D gene (6 bases). CDR3 size: 14 residues. Trimming removed 4 bases from V and 0 bases from J, with 9 bases in between. Germline-derived CDR1 and CDR2 are MGHRA and YSYEKL. CDR3 protein: CASSLRQVNTEAFF. CDR3 DNA: TGCGCCAGCAGCCTAAGACAGGTGAACACTGAAGCTTTCTTT.

This clonotype was seen more than once but under ten times. The rearrangement joins TRBV6-5 to TRBJ1-4; no reliable D call. The germline gives CDR1 MNHEY, CDR2 SVGAGI. The CDR3 spans 13 residues. Trimming shortened V by 0 bases and J by 8 bases, and 7 bases separated the two germline ends. CDR3 region: CASSYSPREKLFF. CDR3 sequence (DNA): TGTGCCAGCAGTTACTCGCCCAGGGAAAAACTGTTTTTT.

The table lists this clonotype with a few counts. The chain has TRBV7-2 and TRBJ2-1; D possibly matches TRBD1 or TRBD2 (5 bases each). This CDR3 is 13 amino acids long. CDR1 is SGHTA and CDR2 is FQGNSA in the germline V gene. The V end was cut by 9 bases, the J end by 7 bases, with 16 bases between. The CDR3, as DNA: TGTGCCAGTAGCGAGTGGGGCTTGAATGAGCAGTTCTTC. This gives the protein CASSEWGLNEQFF.

This clonotype was seen more than once but under ten times. The DNA for the CDR3 is TGCGCCAGCAGAGGACAACCGGGACAGGGGTCGCGGAACACTGAAGCTTTCTTT. It codes for CASRGQPGQGSRNTEAFF. This rearrangement joins TRBV4-1 to TRBJ1-1, with 10 bases fitting TRBD1. This CDR3 region has 18 residues. The junction had 14 bases not matched to a gene; V was cut back by 6 bases and J by 1 base. The germline CDR1 and CDR2 sequences are MGHRA and YSYEKL.

This clonotype came up many times. The chain joins TRBV3-1 to TRBJ2-5; 8 nucleotides align to TRBD1. Germline CDR1 LGHDT, CDR2 YNNKEL (reference sequence). The CDR3 runs 19 residues. With 3 bases clipped from V and 5 bases from J, the junction kept 20 bases outside the gene matches. CDR3: CASSQPGGVLRAVGETQYF. CDR3 nucleotide sequence: TGTGCCAGCAGCCAGCCAGGGGGCGTACTCCGAGCCGTCGGGGAGACCCAGTACTTC.

This clonotype was found a few times. V and J are TRBV29-1 and TRBJ2-1; D is ambiguous. Per the germline V gene, CDR1 is SQVTM and CDR2 is ANQGSEA. Trimming shortened V by 4 bases and J by 7 bases, and 14 bases separated the two germline ends. The CDR3 covers 13 residues. CDR3 coding DNA: TGCAGCGTTGTGAGTCCTTACACTAATGAGCAGTTCTTC. Its protein product is CSVVSPYTNEQFF.

This clonotype was seen a few times. The chain couples TRBV4-3 to TRBJ2-1; D is unresolved. V was shortened by 1 base and J by 0 bases, with 7 bases between the two germline ends. The germline V gene has CDR1 LGHNA and CDR2 YSLEER. This CDR3 region has 15 residues. The CDR3, as DNA: TGCGCCAGCAGCCAAGTTGTCACCTCCTACAATGAGCAGTTCTTC. Amino acid sequence: CASSQVVTSYNEQFF.

This clonotype was counted a few times. The V gene is TRBV20-1, the J gene TRBJ2-1; D remains unclear. Germline values: CDR1 DFQATT, CDR2 SNEGSKA (reference sequence). The CDR3 consists of 11 residues. V was shortened by 5 bases and J by 9 bases, with 11 bases between the two germline ends. CDR3 nucleotides: TGCAGTGCTTCAGGAGTTGCTGAGCAGTTCTTC. This translates into CSASGVAEQFF.

In this sample, this clonotype turned up once. The junction does not match germline at one end; this may be a read error. The chain employs TRBV5-6 and TRBJ2-1, with a possible D match to TRBD2 (7 bases). The length of the CDR3 is 14 residues. Per the germline V gene, CDR1 is SGHDT and CDR2 is YYEEEE. Here the CDR3 reads CASSFAGDYNEKFF. CDR3 DNA sequence: TGTGCCAGCAGCTTCGCAGGGGACTACAATGAGAAGTTCTTC. Supplemented by reference TRBV5-6 and TRBJ2-1, the full variable domain reads DAGVTQSPTHLIKTRGQQVTLRCSPKSGHDTVSWYQQALGQGPQFIFQYYEEEERQRGNFPDRFSGHQFPNYSSELNVNALLLGDSALYLCASSFAGDYNEKFFGPGTRLTVL.

This clonotype was seen only a few times. The rearrangement joins TRBV27 to TRBJ2-1; 13 bases are a match to TRBD2. Germline V gene data show CDR1 as MNHEY and CDR2 as SMNVEV (reference sequence). The CDR3 totals 17 residues. The trim removed 5 bases at V and 3 bases at J, leaving 7 bases unmatched. CDR3 bases: TGTGCCAGCAGTCCCGGGACTAGCGGGACCGTCTACAATGAGCAGTTCTTC. This sequence encodes CASSPGTSGTVYNEQFF.

This clonotype occurred a few times. CDR3 loop: CASSLGRFNQPQHF. Here the CDR3 DNA reads TGTGCCAGCAGTTTAGGACGGTTCAATCAGCCCCAGCATTTT. The chain employs TRBV12-3 or TRBV12-4 and TRBJ1-5; D unresolved. This CDR3 contains 14 residues. V lost 1 base and J lost 3, with 7 bases in between.

This clonotype was observed a few times. This chain uses TRBV7-9 with TRBJ2-3, with D unclear. The germline CDR1 and CDR2 sequences are SEHNR and FQNEAQ (reference sequence). Deletions cut 1 base from V and 4 bases from J, with 18 bases between. There are 17 residues in the CDR3. CDR3: CASSLGVPAFLADTQYF. CDR3 bases: TGTGCCAGCAGCTTAGGGGTTCCGGCATTTCTTGCAGATACGCAGTATTTT. Full variable domain (outside the CDR3, taken from reference TRBV7-9 and TRBJ2-3): DTGVSQNPRHKITKRGQNVTFRCDPISEHNRLYWYRQTLGQGPEFLTYFQNEAQLEKSRLLSDRFSAERPKGSFSTLEIQRTEQGDSAMYLCASSLGVPAFLADTQYFGPGTRLTVL.

This clonotype was seen more than once but under ten times. This sequence joins TRBV4-3 and TRBJ2-1; TRBD2 matches at 9 bases. The CDR3 consists of 20 residues. Germline CDR1 is LGHNA and CDR2 is YSLEER. The trim removed 0 bases at V and 5 bases at J, leaving 17 bases unmatched. CDR3 in amino acids: CASSQELPRSWTSEHNEQFF. CDR3 DNA: TGCGCCAGCAGCCAAGAGCTCCCTCGCTCATGGACTAGCGAGCACAATGAGCAGTTCTTC.

Only a few counts were recorded for this clonotype. The chain links TRBV30 to TRBJ1-1, with a tentative D call TRBD1 (6 bases). V was shortened by 1 base and J by 1 base, with 10 bases between the two germline ends. This CDR3 comprises 14 residues. From germline, CDR1 is GTSNPN and CDR2 SVGIG (reference sequence). The CDR3 region is CAWSDLTGNTEAFF. In DNA, the CDR3 is TGTGCCTGGAGTGACCTGACAGGGAACACTGAAGCTTTCTTT.